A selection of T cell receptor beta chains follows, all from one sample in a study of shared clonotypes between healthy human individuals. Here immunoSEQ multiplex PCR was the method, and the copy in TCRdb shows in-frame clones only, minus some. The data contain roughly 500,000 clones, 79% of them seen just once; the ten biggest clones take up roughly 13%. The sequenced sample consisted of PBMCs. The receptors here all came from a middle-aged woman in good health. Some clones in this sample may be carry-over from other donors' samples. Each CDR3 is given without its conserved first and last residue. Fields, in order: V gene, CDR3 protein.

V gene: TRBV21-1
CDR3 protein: ASSKVMEGLNIQY

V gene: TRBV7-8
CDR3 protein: ASSLGAGLASYEQY

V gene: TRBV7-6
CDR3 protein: ASSLACNYGYT

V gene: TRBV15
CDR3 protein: ATSRDPSGRSGV

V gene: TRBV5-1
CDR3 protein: ASSLEDGYNEKLF

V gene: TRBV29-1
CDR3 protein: SVTVFSGNTIY

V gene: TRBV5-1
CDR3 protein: ASSLVTGGAETQY

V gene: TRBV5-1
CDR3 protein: ASSLFGAADTQY

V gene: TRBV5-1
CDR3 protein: ASSLDPGQGYYEQY

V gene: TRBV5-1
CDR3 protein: ASSLAGTGVAETQY

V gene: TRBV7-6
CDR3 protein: ASSLVGTSGSGVGNEQF

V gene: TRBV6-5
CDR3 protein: ASRQGGDQPQH

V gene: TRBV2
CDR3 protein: ASTPGHTTGELF

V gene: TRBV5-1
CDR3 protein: ASSLEIGVRQY

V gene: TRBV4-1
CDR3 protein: ASSQEMGQGFQPQH

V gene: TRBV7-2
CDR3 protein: ASSPDWLSGNTIY

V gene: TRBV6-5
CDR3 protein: ASRGRQTPNYEQY

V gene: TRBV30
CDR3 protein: AWGISLNYGYT

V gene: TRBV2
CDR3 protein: ASSVSPYEQY

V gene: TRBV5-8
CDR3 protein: ASSLDPRQMNTEAF

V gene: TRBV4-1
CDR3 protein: ASSLGLAGGYEQY

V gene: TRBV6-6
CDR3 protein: ASSLRPTGELF

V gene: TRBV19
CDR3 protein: ASSPGVPYEQY

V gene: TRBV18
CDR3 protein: ASSPEAPGGNQPQH